What follows describes a single T cell receptor (beta chain). The target antigen is unknown. Time point indicated: week 23, last vaccination. Every vaccine dose comprised 300 ug of mutant IDH1 20-mer peptide plus topical imiquimod. The donors had new WHO grade 3 or 4 astrocytomas; these were IDH1-mutant and ATRX-lost. The CDR3 sequence is 13 residues long. Germline V CDR1 and CDR2: LGHNT, FRNRAP. Trimming stripped 6 bases from V and 5 bases from J, with 13 bases between. This entry belongs to a study of a mutant IDH1 vaccine in newly diagnosed glioma. The wider study: Eight vaccinations went to patients in weeks 1, 3, 5, 7, 11, 15, 19, 23.

The assay was immunoSEQ multiplex PCR, and TCRdb's table has in-frame clones only and misses some. Here the sample spans more than 55,000 clones, about 81% being singletons. The J gene is TRBJ2-5, the V gene TRBV12-5, with D hard to call. This clonotype was sampled from a woman between 40 and 55 years old with glioma. Some clones in this sample may be carry-over from other donors' samples. The sample in question was PBMCs, obtained from a glioma patient whose treatment included an IDH1 peptide vaccine. The CDR3: CASGPKVGETQYF. The DNA for the CDR3 is TGTGCTAGTGGCCCTAAGGTGGGGGAGACCCAGTACTTC.